The 9 T cell receptor beta chains in this list originate from one sample, sequenced in a study of response to subunit inactivated influenza vaccine. Using its own MiXCR run on the RT-PCR reads, TCRdb lists one record per CDR3 protein. The sample has roughly 700,000 distinct CDR3 sequences; about 15% are singletons. Specimen: PBMCs from blood, collected less than 15 days before vaccination. These receptors were taken from a man aged 50-59 years who received an inactivated influenza vaccine.

V and J are TRBV7-2 and TRBJ1-6, with unresolved D. There are 14 residues in the CDR3. Trimming pared 3 bases from V and 7 bases from J, leaving 10 bases between. Germline CDR1 is SGHTA and CDR2 is FQGNSA. In DNA form, the CDR3 reads TGTGCCAGCAGCTTTGAAATCGGGAATTCACCCCTCCACTTT. This translates into CASSFEIGNSPLHF.

V gene TRBV28 combines with J gene TRBJ2-5, with D unresolved. Germline CDR1 and CDR2: MDHEN and SYDVKM. V lost 5 bases and J 7 bases, leaving 11 bases between the germline ends. The CDR3 spans 12 residues. The CDR3 loop reads CASSALKRTQYF. CDR3 in DNA: TGTGCCAGCAGTGCCCTAAAGAGGACCCAGTACTTC.

This clonotype was observed a few times. The CDR3 bases are TGTGCCAGCAGTGCCGGGATTAAAGAAAAACTGTTTTTT. Protein product: CASSAGIKEKLFF. J is TRBJ1-4 and V is TRBV27; D call uncertain. The CDR3 consists of 13 residues. V was pared by 5 bases and J by 8 bases, with 12 bases between. The germline V gene has CDR1 MNHEY and CDR2 SMNVEV (reference sequence).

This clonotype was detected ten times or more. V usage is TRBV20-1 and J usage is TRBJ1-4, with unresolved D. Trimming took off 2 bases at V and 8 bases at J, with 18 bases between the two ends. There are 15 residues in the CDR3. Germline V gene sequence: CDR1 DFQATT, CDR2 SNEGSKA (reference sequence). This chain's CDR3 is CSARLVQPGGEKLFF. In DNA, the CDR3 is TGCAGTGCTAGATTGGTTCAACCCGGCGGGGAAAAACTGTTTTTT.

This clonotype was seen more than once but under ten times. The chain recombines TRBV20-1 with TRBJ1-6, with TRBD1 matching 7 bases. With 2 bases clipped from V and 11 bases from J, the junction kept 6 bases outside the gene matches. There are 13 residues in the CDR3. CDR1 and CDR2 (germline): DFQATT, SNEGSKA (reference sequence). The CDR3 DNA follows: TGCAGTGCTAGACAGGGGGATGTTGCACCCCTCCACTTT. Encoded protein: CSARQGDVAPLHF.

About this clonotype itself: A read error may explain this, as a much larger clone is one base away. The V call is TRBV7-2, the J call TRBJ2-5; 14 nucleotides line up with TRBD2. CDR1 and CDR2 from the germline V gene are SGHTA and FQGNSA. The CDR3 totals 16 residues. CDR3 nucleotides: TGTGCCAGCAGCTTGGGACTAGCGGGAGACCAAGAGACCCACTACTTC. Translating it yields CASSLGLAGDQETHYF.

The V and J genes are TRBV13 and TRBJ2-1, with unresolved D. The germline CDR1 and CDR2 sequences are PRHDT and FYEKMQ (reference sequence). The CDR3 length is 16 residues. The ends were cut back, 8 bases at V and 0 bases at J, with 17 bases in the middle. CDR3: CASLLRVMSSYNEQFF. The CDR3 DNA sequence: TGTGCCAGCTTACTTAGGGTTATGAGCTCCTACAATGAGCAGTTCTTC.

Many counts were recorded for this clonotype. The V and J genes are TRBV12-3 or TRBV12-4 and TRBJ2-7; 7 bases line up with TRBD1. V trimming: 5 bases; J trimming: 3 bases; junction bases outside the gene matches: 4. This CDR3 contains 13 residues. The CDR3 sequence: CASSRDSGYEQYF. The CDR3 nucleotides are TGTGCCAGCAGTCGGGACAGCGGCTACGAGCAGTACTTC.

This chain links TRBV28 with TRBJ2-7, with 13 bases lining up with TRBD2. The CDR3 runs to 15 residues. Trimming removed 5 bases from V and 9 bases from J; junction bases left unmatched: 10. Per germline, CDR1 MDHEN and CDR2 SYDVKM. CDR3 nucleotides: TGTGCCAGCAGTCCAGGACTAGCGGGAGCGCCTGGGCAGTACTTC. This translates into CASSPGLAGAPGQYF.